Below, 22 T cell receptor beta chains from the same sample are listed, as sequenced in a study of T cells of healthy individuals. MiXCR, run by TCRdb on the 5' RACE reads, gives a single entry per CDR3 protein. The profile shows 55,000 to 65,000 distinct CDR3 sequences, under 20% of them singletons. The receptors were gathered from a human donor in good health.

This clonotype was observed a handful of times. This rearrangement joins TRBV28 to TRBJ1-5; perhaps TRBD1 as D (6 bases). The V gene's germline CDR1 is MDHEN and CDR2 SYDVKM. The length of the CDR3 is 15 residues. V lost 3 bases, J lost 3 bases, and 12 bases lay in between. The CDR3 region is CASSFGGTHNQPQHF. Here the CDR3 DNA reads TGTGCCAGCAGTTTCGGCGGGACACACAATCAGCCCCAGCATTTT.

V and J are TRBV6-5 and TRBJ1-1; D is ambiguous. Germline V CDR1 and CDR2: MNHEY, SVGAGI. CDR3 length equals 13 residues. V lost 5 bases and J lost 1, with 8 bases in between. The CDR3 bases are TGTGCCAGCAGTCGTCTGCCGAACACTGAAGCTTTCTTT. This codes for CASSRLPNTEAFF.

This clonotype was seen more than once but under ten times. The chain combines TRBV28 with TRBJ1-6, with D hard to call. Trimming left V 3 bases short and J 0 bases short, with 9 bases between. CDR1 MDHEN and CDR2 SYDVKM come from the germline V gene. This CDR3 is built from 16 residues. The CDR3 spells CASSFAKSSYNSPLHF. The CDR3 DNA sequence: TGTGCCAGCAGTTTCGCTAAGAGCTCCTATAATTCACCCCTCCACTTT.

This rearrangement joins TRBV4-1 to TRBJ2-7; 7 bases agree with TRBD2. In germline, CDR1 is MGHRA, CDR2 YSYEKL. V was clipped by 1 base and J by 6 bases; unmatched bases: 0. This CDR3 is built from 12 residues. CDR3 sequence reads: CASSQGGGEQYF. The CDR3 DNA follows: TGCGCCAGCAGCCAAGGCGGGGGCGAGCAGTACTTC.

At least ten counts were recorded for this clonotype. The rearrangement links TRBV18 to TRBJ2-7, with 13 bases matching TRBD2. Germline loops: CDR1 KGHSH, CDR2 LQKENI. The J segment lost 0 bases and the V segment lost 3 bases, leaving 8 bases of the junction unmatched. The CDR3 loop spans 18 amino acids. The CDR3: CASSPVLAGGTGSYEQYF. CDR3 bases: TGTGCCAGCTCACCGGTACTAGCGGGAGGGACCGGCTCCTACGAGCAGTACTTC.

To note about this clonotype: A read error may be the cause here, since a much bigger clone is one base away. The gene calls are TRBV12-3 or TRBV12-4 and TRBJ2-3, with TRBD2 identical over 14 bases. The CDR3 covers 17 residues. Unmatched junction bases numbered 8, after V lost 4 bases and J lost 5 bases. The CDR3 here is CASSSSGGTSGGDTQYF. The CDR3 DNA follows: TGTGCCAGCAGTTCTAGTGGCGGGACTAGCGGGGGAGATACGCAGTATTTT.

Ten or more counts support this clonotype. The chain links TRBV6-5 to TRBJ1-2; possibly TRBD1 for D (5 bases). Germline lookup yields CDR1 MNHEY and CDR2 SVGAGI. Trimming cost V 6 bases and J 4 bases, with 15 bases left between them. The length of the CDR3 is 14 residues. The CDR3: CASSPDSLVYGYTF. The CDR3 nucleotides read TGTGCCAGCAGCCCCGACAGTCTCGTCTATGGCTACACCTTC.

The J gene is TRBJ2-2, the V gene TRBV12-3 or TRBV12-4, with 9 bases fitting TRBD2. The CDR3 is 15 residues long. J lost 6 bases, V lost 8 bases, and 10 bases had no gene match. The CDR3 region has the DNA TGTGCCAGCGCTCTTTTAGCGGGGGCACCCGGGGAGCTGTTTTTT. Translating gives CASALLAGAPGELFF.

This clonotype was detected ten times or more. CDR3 sequence reads: CSAPNKRTSGYNEQFF. The CDR3 DNA reads as TGCAGTGCTCCTAATAAGCGGACTAGCGGTTACAATGAGCAGTTCTTC. The rearrangement links TRBV20-1 to TRBJ2-1, with 10 bases aligning to TRBD2. V trimming: 5 bases; J trimming: 4 bases; junction bases outside the gene matches: 11. The germline gives CDR1 DFQATT, CDR2 SNEGSKA (reference sequence). CDR3 length equals 16 residues.

Turning to this clonotype: This may be a read error: a much more frequent sequence differs by one nucleotide. V is TRBV6-6 and J is TRBJ2-5; 7 bases map to TRBD1. The length of the CDR3 is 15 residues. Germline values: CDR1 MNHNY, CDR2 SVGAGI (reference sequence). The chain's CDR3 is CASSATGDRWEIQYF. The DNA for the CDR3 is TGTGCCAGCAGTGCAACAGGGGATCGATGGGAGATCCAGTACTTC.

Of note for this clonotype: The junction departs from the called germline gene at one end, perhaps through a read error. The chain has TRBV7-7 and TRBJ2-1, with TRBD2 identical over 9 bases. The germline CDR1 and CDR2 sequences are SSHAT and FNYEAQ (reference sequence). The CDR3 has 18 amino acids. The CDR3: CASSLGPEVIAGEDEQFF. The CDR3 nucleotides are TGTGCTAGCAGCTTAGGTCCCGAGGTGATAGCGGGAGAGGATGAGCAGTTCTTC.

This clonotype has only a few counts. The DNA of the CDR3 is TGTGCCAGCAGCCTCCAAGCGAGACTCGGCACAGATACGCAGTATTTT. As protein: CASSLQARLGTDTQYF. The chain combines TRBV7-2 with TRBJ2-3; D not resolved. Germline V CDR1 and CDR2: SGHTA, FQGNSA. The CDR3 spans 16 residues. V lost 5 bases to trimming and J lost 1 base, with 16 bases between them.

This clonotype has at least ten counts. The chain links TRBV7-9 to TRBJ2-5; D gene uncertain. CDR3 length: 14 amino acids. V lost 1 base, J lost 4 bases, and 10 bases lay in between. CDR1 is SEHNR and CDR2 is FQNEAQ in the germline V gene (reference sequence). The CDR3 here is CASSLVAPGETQYF. The CDR3 nucleotides are TGTGCCAGCAGCTTAGTCGCCCCCGGAGAGACCCAGTACTTC. Drawing the rest from reference TRBV7-9 and TRBJ2-5, the complete variable domain is DTGVSQNPRHKITKRGQNVTFRCDPISEHNRLYWYRQTLGQGPEFLTYFQNEAQLEKSRLLSDRFSAERPKGSFSTLEIQRTEQGDSAMYLCASSLVAPGETQYFGPGTRLLVL.

This clonotype was seen repeatedly, ten times or more. The CDR3 DNA sequence: TGTGCCAGCAGCCAAGACCGACAGGGGGGCGAGCAGTACTTC. This codes for CASSQDRQGGEQYF. The V gene is TRBV3-1, the J gene TRBJ2-7; the match to TRBD1 covers 9 bases. The CDR3 runs to 14 residues. Germline CDR1 LGHDT, CDR2 YNNKEL (reference sequence). The ends lost 0 bases at V and 6 bases at J; junction bases unmatched: 3.

In its sample, this clonotype was seen a few times. The chain uses TRBV13 and TRBJ2-1; 8 positions match TRBD2. V lost 4 bases and J lost 2; bases outside the gene matches: 10. This CDR3 is 17 amino acids long. From germline, CDR1 is PRHDT and CDR2 FYEKMQ (reference sequence). The CDR3 DNA sequence: TGTGCCAGCAGCTCCCACGAAGCGGGGGCGGCCTACAATGAGCAGTTCTTC. As protein: CASSSHEAGAAYNEQFF.

This clonotype was counted many times. CDR3 nucleotides: TGCAGTGCTAGGTACTACAATGAGCAGTTCTTC. It encodes CSARYYNEQFF. The chain joins TRBV20-1 to TRBJ2-1, with D unresolved. Germline V gene lookup returns CDR1 DFQATT and CDR2 SNEGSKA (reference sequence). This CDR3 contains 11 residues. V was trimmed by 3 bases and J by 3 bases, leaving 3 bases between them.

The table lists this clonotype with many counts. The genes are TRBV18 and TRBJ2-1, with D possibly TRBD2 on 6 matching bases. This CDR3 spans 16 amino acids. V lost 1 base to trimming and J lost 0 bases, with 10 bases between them. Germline CDR1 is KGHSH and CDR2 is LQKENI. The chain's CDR3 is CASSPRGRSSYNEQFF. DNA for the CDR3: TGTGCCAGCTCACCACGTGGGAGGTCCTCCTACAATGAGCAGTTCTTC. The entire variable domain, with the rest obtained from reference TRBV18 and TRBJ2-1, is as follows: NAGVMQNPRHLVRRRGQEARLRCSPMKGHSHVYWYRQLPEEGLKFMVYLQKENIIDESGMPKERFSAEFPKEGPSILRIQQVVRGDSAAYFCASSPRGRSSYNEQFFGPGTRLTVL.

The sample holds many counts of this clonotype. The genes are TRBV12-3 or TRBV12-4 and TRBJ2-2; D is perhaps TRBD2 (6 bases). Trimming took off 8 bases at V and 10 bases at J, with 8 bases between the two ends. This CDR3 region has 10 residues. The CDR3 DNA follows: TGTGCCAGCCGGCGGGAGGAGCTGTTTTTT. It encodes CASRREELFF.

This clonotype was recorded many times. The rearrangement links TRBV7-9 to TRBJ2-7; TRBD2 aligns across 7 bases. CDR1 and CDR2 (germline): SEHNR, FQNEAQ (reference sequence). The CDR3 runs 14 residues. V shed 0 bases and J 2 bases; nucleotides not matched to a gene: 1. CDR3 region: CASSLARGTYEQYF. CDR3 coding DNA: TGTGCCAGCAGCTTAGCGCGGGGGACCTACGAGCAGTACTTC.

The genes are TRBV30 and TRBJ2-7; D uncertain. Trimming cost V 1 base and J 4 bases, with 5 bases left between them. In germline, CDR1 is GTSNPN, CDR2 SVGIG (reference sequence). CDR3 length: 11 amino acids. CDR3 nucleotide sequence: TGTGCCTGGAGTGGGGCATACGAGCAGTACTTC. This encodes CAWSGAYEQYF.

The chain has TRBV11-1 and TRBJ1-1, with no clear D. Germline V CDR1 and CDR2: SGHAT, FQDESV (reference sequence). CDR3 length equals 14 residues. Trimming took off 2 bases at V and 2 bases at J, with 9 bases between the two ends. This CDR3 reads CASSLSSSNTEAFF. CDR3 nucleotides: TGTGCCAGCAGCTTAAGCTCGTCTAACACTGAAGCTTTCTTT. Full variable domain (missing parts from reference TRBV11-1 and TRBJ1-1): EAEVAQSPRYKITEKSQAVAFWCDPISGHATLYWYRQILGQGPELLVQFQDESVVDDSQLPKDRFSAERLKGVDSTLKIQPAELGDSAMYLCASSLSSSNTEAFFGQGTRLTVV.

This clonotype was seen more than once but under ten times. The chain employs TRBV6-1 and TRBJ2-7; 8 nucleotides agree with TRBD1. Germline CDR1 reads MNHNS; CDR2 reads SASEGT. With V trimmed by 7 bases and J by 2 bases, 10 bases remained unmatched. The CDR3 is 15 residues long. CDR3 sequence reads: CASTGGQGITYEQYF. CDR3 nucleotide sequence: TGTGCCAGCACCGGAGGACAGGGCATAACCTACGAGCAGTACTTC.